A single sample is the source of the 25 T cell receptor beta chains below, sequenced in a study of blood T cell repertoires in COVID-19. Some clones are missing from TCRdb's copy, which holds only in-frame ones; the method was immunoSEQ multiplex PCR. The sample records 250,000 to 350,000 clones, about 87% being singletons. The source material was PBMCs or T cells enriched from blood (not recorded which). The receptors originated from a woman aged 45-59 years who had recovered from COVID-19.

The V call is TRBV20-1, the J call TRBJ1-1; 8 positions agree with TRBD1. This CDR3 spans 10 amino acids. J was trimmed by 10 bases and V by 6 bases; bases with no gene match: 4. Germline V CDR1 and CDR2: DFQATT, SNEGSKA (reference sequence). In nucleotides, the CDR3 is TGCAGTGCAAATGACAGGGGAGCTTTCTTT. Its protein product is CSANDRGAFF.

The chain carries TRBV28 and TRBJ2-2, with a weak D call TRBD1 (6 bases). Trimming pared 6 bases from V and 4 bases from J, leaving 12 bases between. The CDR3 spans 14 residues. CDR1 is MDHEN, CDR2 SYDVKM, per germline. As DNA, the CDR3 is TGTGCCAGCAGCCAAGGGGGTTCCACCGGGGAGCTGTTTTTT. Translation gives CASSQGGSTGELFF.

This clone was seen a few times. J is TRBJ1-4 and V is TRBV6-5, with D possibly being TRBD1 (5 bases). V lost 2 bases and J lost 10, with 20 bases in between. CDR3 length equals 16 residues. Per germline, CDR1 MNHEY and CDR2 SVGAGI. The CDR3 region has the DNA TGTGCCAGCAGTTACCGCGGGGGAGGCCTCGAGGGAAAACTGTTTTTT. Residues: CASSYRGGGLEGKLFF.

The rearrangement links TRBV7-9 to TRBJ1-1; 8 bases are shared with TRBD1. The length of the CDR3 is 17 residues. After removal of 1 base from V and 3 bases from J, the junction contained 10 bases not matched to a gene. Germline V gene lookup returns CDR1 SEHNR and CDR2 FQNEAQ (reference sequence). The CDR3 protein is CASSLGPVTGDHTEAFF. Here the CDR3 DNA reads TGTGCCAGCAGCTTAGGCCCGGTGACAGGGGATCACACTGAAGCTTTCTTT.

The genes are TRBV27 and TRBJ2-1; D is perhaps TRBD1 (6 bases). Per the germline V gene, CDR1 is MNHEY and CDR2 is SMNVEV (reference sequence). V was clipped by 5 bases and J by 3 bases, with 17 bases between them. The CDR3 runs 16 residues. The CDR3 DNA follows: TGTGCCAGCAGTCATACCACTCAGGGGAACTACAATGAGCAGTTCTTC. It is translated as CASSHTTQGNYNEQFF.

The rearrangement uses TRBV4-3 and TRBJ2-2; weak D call: TRBD1 (5 bases). The germline CDR1 and CDR2 sequences are LGHNA and YSLEER. The CDR3 sequence is 13 residues long. V lost 3 bases and J lost 6, with 8 bases in between. The CDR3 spells CASSQDTAGELFF. The DNA for the CDR3 is TGCGCCAGCAGCCAGGACACGGCCGGGGAGCTGTTTTTT.

This clone appeared a single time. The DNA of the CDR3 is TGTGCCTGGGGTAGTCTGTCCGAGCAGTACTTC. Its translation is CAWGSLSEQYF. This chain uses TRBV30 with TRBJ2-7; D call uncertain. V lost 5 bases and J 6 bases, leaving 11 bases between the germline ends. Germline loops: CDR1 GTSNPN, CDR2 SVGIG (reference sequence). This CDR3 is 11 amino acids long.

The chain joins TRBV6-5 to TRBJ2-1, with 10 positions matching TRBD2. V lost 7 bases, J lost 10 bases, and 7 bases stayed unmatched. Per the germline V gene, CDR1 is MNHEY and CDR2 is SVGAGI. This CDR3 region has 13 residues. The CDR3 bases are TGTGCCAGCACGCCTAGCGGGAGTGGCGAGCAGTTCTTC. Amino acids: CASTPSGSGEQFF.

The chain has TRBV3-1 (or the pseudogene TRBV3-2) and TRBJ2-2; TRBD2 matches at 7 bases. Germline-derived CDR1 and CDR2 are LGHDT and YNNKEL (reference sequence). This CDR3 has 16 residues. V dropped 1 base and J dropped 5; count of bases not matched to a gene: 7. The CDR3 nucleotides are TGTGCCAGCAGCCAAGGGGTCTGCGGGAGTACCGGGGAGCTGTTTTTT. Translation: CASSQGVCGSTGELFF.

The chain employs TRBV2 and TRBJ2-5, with a tentative D call TRBD2 (6 bases). CDR1 and CDR2 (germline): SNHLY, FYNNEI. The V end lost 5 bases, the J end lost 2 bases, and 12 bases lay between the germline ends. The CDR3 is 14 amino acids. The DNA of the CDR3 is TGTGCCAGCAGTCCTTGGGGAGGACAAGAGACCCAGTACTTC. Translating gives CASSPWGGQETQYF.

The V gene is TRBV5-1, the J gene TRBJ2-3, with D possibly TRBD2 on 5 matching bases. Germline values: CDR1 SGHRS, CDR2 YFSETQ. Trimming cost V 7 bases and J 1 base, with 16 bases left between them. There are 15 residues in the CDR3. The CDR3 DNA is TGCGCCAGCCATCGCCAGGACTCTCGCACAGATACGCAGTATTTT. Protein: CASHRQDSRTDTQYF.

The genes are TRBV11-2 and TRBJ1-4, with 11 bases fitting TRBD1. V lost 5 bases and J lost 3; bases outside the gene matches: 14. The CDR3 totals 19 residues. Per germline, CDR1 SGHAT and CDR2 FQNNGV. The CDR3 DNA follows: TGTGCCAGCAGCCGTTCCGGACAGGGGGCCTTAAGTCCTAATGAAAAACTGTTTTTT. Its protein product is CASSRSGQGALSPNEKLFF.

The genes are TRBV5-6 and TRBJ2-3, with D possibly matching TRBD2 (6 bases). The V end was cut by 4 bases, the J end by 2 bases, with 11 bases between. The germline gives CDR1 SGHDT, CDR2 YYEEEE. The length of the CDR3 is 14 residues. The CDR3 nucleotides are TGTGCCAGCAGCCCAGGCGGGAACACAGATACGCAGTATTTT. It yields the protein CASSPGGNTDTQYF.

This chain links TRBV5-4 with TRBJ2-1; 8 nucleotides align to TRBD2. The germline V gene encodes CDR1 SGHNT and CDR2 YYREEE (reference sequence). V dropped 7 bases and J dropped 4; count of bases not matched to a gene: 13. CDR3 length: 16 residues. The CDR3 DNA is TGTGCCAGCGGCGGCAGGTTAACGGGAGGGTACAATGAGCAGTTCTTC. This translates into CASGGRLTGGYNEQFF.

Only one count was recorded for this clone. This sequence joins TRBV7-2 and TRBJ2-7, with D perhaps matching TRBD1 (6 bases). Looked up from germline, CDR1 is SGHTA and CDR2 is FQGNSA. CDR3 length: 15 residues. The CDR3, as DNA: TGTGTCTCGGCCCAGGGGCCAATTTCTTCCTACGAGCAGTACTTC. It specifies CVSAQGPISSYEQYF.

V usage is TRBV3-1 (or the pseudogene TRBV3-2) and J usage is TRBJ2-7, with unresolved D. The germline V and J ends were trimmed by 3 bases and 6 bases, with 6 bases remaining between them. Germline V gives CDR1 LGHDT, CDR2 YNNKEL (reference sequence). This CDR3 is 11 amino acids long. The CDR3 DNA sequence: TGTGCCAGCAGCCACTTGCGCGAGCAGTACTTC. Residues: CASSHLREQYF.

V is TRBV6-5 and J is TRBJ1-1, with 8 bases matching TRBD1. Per the germline V gene, CDR1 is MNHEY and CDR2 is SVGAGI. V lost 5 bases and J lost 8; bases outside the gene matches: 10. The CDR3 has 14 amino acids. CDR3 bases: TGTGCCAGCAGTACAAGACAGGGGCGGGACGAAGCTTTCTTT. Its protein is CASSTRQGRDEAFF.

The chain combines TRBV5-4 with TRBJ2-7; D perhaps matches TRBD2 (6 bases). The CDR3 loop spans 14 amino acids. Trimming stripped 5 bases from V and 4 bases from J, with 16 bases between. The V gene's germline CDR1 is SGHNT and CDR2 YYREEE (reference sequence). The CDR3 region is CASRAPGLRYEQYF. CDR3 sequence (DNA): TGTGCCAGCAGGGCTCCGGGACTTAGATACGAGCAGTACTTC.

The chain recombines TRBV28 with TRBJ1-3; D not certain. The CDR3 sequence is 14 residues long. Per germline, CDR1 MDHEN and CDR2 SYDVKM. V was trimmed by 3 bases and J by 2 bases, leaving 8 bases between them. The CDR3 loop reads CASSFPSPGNTIYF. DNA of the CDR3: TGTGCCAGCAGTTTCCCCTCCCCTGGAAACACCATATATTTT.

The gene calls are TRBV7-2 and TRBJ2-1; possible D gene TRBD2, 5 bases. The CDR3 has 15 amino acids. Between the trimmed V and J ends, which lost 5 bases and 4 bases, there was a span of 15 bases. Germline V gene data show CDR1 as SGHTA and CDR2 as FQGNSA. DNA of the CDR3: TGTGCCAGCAGCACGGACTGGCACCCATACAATGAGCAGTTCTTC. Its translation: CASSTDWHPYNEQFF.

The chain employs TRBV5-1 and TRBJ2-3; 7 positions match TRBD1. V shed 0 bases, J shed 4 bases, and the junction held 11 bases outside the gene matches. CDR3 size: 17 residues. Germline loops: CDR1 SGHRS, CDR2 YFSETQ. CDR3 loop: CASSLEIDRAKSDTQYF. The CDR3 nucleotides read TGCGCCAGCAGCTTGGAGATTGACAGGGCCAAATCAGATACGCAGTATTTT.

This clone was counted once. This rearrangement joins TRBV25-1 to TRBJ1-2; possible D gene TRBD1, 6 bases. The CDR3 is 15 residues long. Germline V gene lookup returns CDR1 MGHDK and CDR2 SYGVNS. Between the trimmed V and J ends, which lost 0 bases and 0 bases, there was a span of 8 bases. The CDR3 sequence: CASSEYGTPNYGYTF. In nucleotides, the CDR3 is TGTGCCAGCAGTGAATACGGGACACCTAACTATGGCTACACCTTC.

The J gene is TRBJ1-1, the V gene TRBV20-1; TRBD1 might be the D (6 bases). Germline CDR1 and CDR2: DFQATT and SNEGSKA (reference sequence). The CDR3 extends over 14 amino acids. Trimming shortened V by 3 bases and J by 5 bases, and 16 bases separated the two germline ends. The CDR3 region is CSASVTPQGTEAFF. The CDR3 coding sequence is TGCAGTGCTAGTGTGACGCCACAGGGTACTGAAGCTTTCTTT.

The chain has TRBV27 and TRBJ2-7; 9 nucleotides line up with TRBD2. The germline gives CDR1 MNHEY, CDR2 SMNVEV (reference sequence). Trimming removed 3 bases from V and 2 bases from J; junction bases left unmatched: 2. The CDR3 spans 14 residues. CDR3 coding DNA: TGTGCCAGCAGTTTGGCTAGCGGGACCTACGAGCAGTACTTC. This gives the protein CASSLASGTYEQYF.

The chain combines TRBV10-3 with TRBJ1-2; 8 bases align to TRBD1. The CDR3 sequence is 18 residues long. The ends lost 5 bases at V and 2 bases at J; junction bases unmatched: 16. Germline V lookup: CDR1 ENHRY, CDR2 SYGVKD. The CDR3 bases are TGTGCCATCAGTAGCTCCGGGACAGGAAGAGAACTGAACTATGGCTACACCTTC. Translation: CAISSSGTGRELNYGYTF.